The 15 T cell receptor beta chains below were found in one sample sequenced in a study of blood T cell repertoires in COVID-19. Libraries were prepared by immunoSEQ multiplex PCR; TCRdb keeps only in-frame clonotypes and omits some of them. The repertoire holds around 40,000 clones, around 90% seen once, with around a fifth in the top ten. Sequenced sample: peripheral blood. Receptor source: a man aged 50-59 years with active COVID-19.

This sequence joins TRBV4-1 and TRBJ1-5; no clear D. V lost 0 bases, J lost 4 bases, and 13 bases lay in between. Germline values: CDR1 MGHRA, CDR2 YSYEKL. The length of the CDR3 is 16 residues. CDR3 region: CASSQDPGVPNQPQHF. CDR3 sequence (DNA): TGCGCCAGCAGCCAAGACCCCGGGGTCCCTAATCAGCCCCAGCATTTT.

This clone was seen just once. The rearrangement links TRBV7-9 to TRBJ2-3, with a tentative D call TRBD1 (6 bases). Germline loops: CDR1 SEHNR, CDR2 FQNEAQ (reference sequence). Trimming removed 5 bases at V and 2 bases at J, with 17 bases between. The CDR3 has 16 amino acids. CDR3 sequence (DNA): TGTGCCAGCAGCCCCAGAAGGGGACACGCCACAGATACGCAGTATTTT. Encoded protein: CASSPRRGHATDTQYF.

This sequence joins TRBV19 and TRBJ2-1, with a possible D match to TRBD2 (6 bases). Trimming stripped 8 bases from V and 7 bases from J, with 6 bases between. Germline-derived CDR1 and CDR2 are LNHDA and SQIVND (reference sequence). The CDR3 has 10 residues. CDR3 region: CASGGNEQFF. The CDR3 nucleotides are TGTGCCAGTGGGGGGAATGAGCAGTTCTTC.

The chain carries TRBV28 and TRBJ1-2; D gene unclear. The CDR3 spans 15 residues. In germline, CDR1 is MDHEN, CDR2 SYDVKM. The ends were cut back, 7 bases at V and 4 bases at J, with 19 bases in the middle. The CDR3 region has the DNA TGTGCCAGCACTATGACTGCTGCTAACGGCTATGGCTACACCTTC. Translated: CASTMTAANGYGYTF.

This rearrangement joins TRBV6-2 or TRBV6-3 to TRBJ1-1; D not certain. The germline V gene encodes CDR1 MNHEY and CDR2 SVGEGT. The CDR3 runs 14 residues. V was cut by 0 bases and J by 5 bases, with 10 bases left in between. This CDR3 is CASSYSPQITEAFF. CDR3 nucleotide sequence: TGTGCCAGCAGTTACTCGCCGCAGATAACTGAAGCTTTCTTT.

This chain links TRBV5-4 with TRBJ2-1; 9 bases fit TRBD2. Germline V CDR1 and CDR2: SGHNT, YYREEE (reference sequence). The J segment lost 2 bases and the V segment lost 2 bases, leaving 5 bases of the junction unmatched. The CDR3 totals 16 residues. CDR3: CASSLAGGSTYNEQFF. The CDR3 coding sequence is TGTGCCAGCAGCTTAGCGGGAGGTTCCACCTACAATGAGCAGTTCTTC.

This chain links TRBV2 with TRBJ2-7; D unclear. The CDR3 length is 13 residues. In germline, CDR1 is SNHLY, CDR2 FYNNEI. Trimming took 3 bases from V and 0 from J, leaving 6 bases between them. The chain's CDR3 is CASSESPSYEQYF. Written as DNA, the CDR3 is TGTGCCAGCAGTGAGAGTCCCTCCTACGAGCAGTACTTC.

This rearrangement joins TRBV4-3 to TRBJ2-5, with TRBD2 identical over 11 bases. This CDR3 contains 15 residues. V lost 4 bases to trimming and J lost 4 bases; unmatched junction nucleotides: 5. In germline, CDR1 is LGHNA, CDR2 YSLEER. The CDR3 protein is CASSPGLAGRETQYF. CDR3 nucleotide sequence: TGCGCCAGCAGCCCTGGACTAGCGGGTCGAGAGACCCAGTACTTC.

The rearrangement uses TRBV7-7 and TRBJ2-7; TRBD1 agrees at 7 bases. Germline V gene data show CDR1 as SSHAT and CDR2 as FNYEAQ (reference sequence). The V gene end was trimmed by 4 bases and the J gene end by 2 bases; junction bases not matched to a gene: 5. This CDR3 region has 14 residues. The CDR3 here is CASSSTGKPYEQYF. The CDR3 region has the DNA TGTGCCAGCAGCTCGACAGGGAAACCCTACGAGCAGTACTTC. Looking up the rest from reference TRBV7-7 and TRBJ2-7 gives the full variable domain: GAGVSQSPRYKVTKRGQDVTLRCDPISSHATLYWYQQALGQGPEFLTYFNYEAQPDKSGLPSDRFSAERPEGSISTLTIQRTEQRDSAMYRCASSSTGKPYEQYFGPGTRLTVT.

The V gene is TRBV28, the J gene TRBJ1-1, with 10 bases identical to TRBD1. This CDR3 region has 15 residues. The V gene's germline CDR1 is MDHEN and CDR2 SYDVKM. V was pared by 6 bases and J by 4 bases, with 8 bases of the junction left unmatched. CDR3 coding DNA: TGTGCCAGCAGCTGGGACAGGGGATATGGCACTGAAGCTTTCTTT. Protein sequence: CASSWDRGYGTEAFF.

In DNA, the CDR3 is TGTGCCAGCAGTTTATCGGACAGATCCTACGAGCAGTACTTC. Residues: CASSLSDRSYEQYF. The chain carries TRBV28 and TRBJ2-7, with a tentative D call TRBD1 (6 bases). The CDR3 is 14 residues long. The V gene lost 1 base and the J gene lost 1 base, with 8 bases spanning the gap. Germline values: CDR1 MDHEN, CDR2 SYDVKM.

The V call is TRBV7-7, the J call TRBJ2-5; D gene uncertain. CDR3 length equals 13 residues. V lost 1 base and J 2 bases, leaving 5 bases between the germline ends. Germline-derived CDR1 and CDR2 are SSHAT and FNYEAQ (reference sequence). This CDR3 is CASSLDSQETQYF. The CDR3 DNA sequence: TGTGCCAGCAGCTTAGACAGTCAAGAGACCCAGTACTTC.

V is TRBV9 and J is TRBJ2-3; possible D gene TRBD2, 6 bases. V was cut by 2 bases and J by 2 bases, with 15 bases left in between. CDR1 is SGDLS and CDR2 is YYNGEE in the germline V gene. The CDR3 extends over 16 amino acids. CDR3 sequence (DNA): TGTGCCAGCAGCGTTGGGTTACTGGGACTCACAGATACGCAGTATTTT. As protein: CASSVGLLGLTDTQYF.

The chain is built from TRBV21-1 and TRBJ1-5; the table names TRBD1, a call not compared with the DNA. TRBV21-1 is labeled a pseudogene. This CDR3 comprises 16 residues. This chain's CDR3 is CASRSGTGSRNQPQHF. In DNA form, the CDR3 reads TGTGCCAGCAGGTCAGGGACAGGGTCGCGCAATCAGCCCCAGCATTTT.

This clone showed up just once. The chain couples TRBV4-3 to TRBJ1-5; TRBD1 matches 7 bases. Germline V gives CDR1 LGHNA, CDR2 YSLEER. CDR3 size: 15 residues. The trim removed 0 bases at V and 4 bases at J, leaving 3 bases unmatched. The CDR3 DNA is TGCGCCAGCAGCCAAGATCGGGACAGAAATCAGCCCCAGCATTTT. It is translated as CASSQDRDRNQPQHF.